This section outlines one T cell receptor beta chain sequence together with its context. Participants were aged about 18 to 89 years from around 25 US areas. The source of the sample is a study of blood T cell repertoires in COVID-19. Germline V CDR1 and CDR2: KGHDR, SFDVKD. V was cut by 3 bases and J by 4 bases, with 5 bases left in between. The CDR3 is made up of 12 amino acids. How the authors handled the data: The assay estimated nucleated cells by amplifying reference gene primers. Generated by immunoSEQ multiplex PCR, the TCRdb table keeps only in-frame clones and is missing some. The DNA was the basis for D and trimming; V, J and clone size are from that table. Counted here are 210,000 or so clones, about 83% occurring once; the ten biggest clones make up nearly 5%.

The chain links TRBV24-1 to TRBJ1-2; D might be TRBD1 (5 bases). The sample was PBMCs or T cells enriched from blood (not recorded which). This clonotype originated in a woman aged 45-60 years who had been exposed to COVID-19. For the CDR3, the DNA is TGTGCCACCAGTGATAGGGGCTATGGCTACACCTTC. Encoded protein: CATSDRGYGYTF.